The source of this T cell receptor (beta chain) is a study of T cells in localized non-small cell lung cancer. Trimming left V 6 bases short and J 5 bases short, with 11 bases between. The germline gives CDR1 MDHEN, CDR2 SYDVKM. The CDR3 contains 13 residues. Study-level points and caveats: Longer overall survival accompanied higher blood T cell density. Measurement of T cell clonality placed uninvolved adjacent lung highest, above the level in tumor. Across samples, adjacent lung featured a median roughly 61 of the top 100 tumor clones. Sequencing involved a lone tumor region, leaving heterogeneity possible.

Only one count was recorded for this clone. Its antigen is unidentified. The data were produced by immunoSEQ multiplex PCR, yet TCRdb's version contains in-frame clones alone and is incomplete. Here the sample spans around 100,000 clones, about nine tenths being singletons. Sequenced here: peripheral blood, sampled before any cancer treatment. This clonotype was obtained from a man aged 35-75 years with stage I squamous cell lung carcinoma. The V call is TRBV28, the J call TRBJ1-3; D not certain. Here the CDR3 reads CASRSTDRNTIYF. The CDR3 nucleotides are TGTGCCAGCAGAAGCACGGACCGAAACACCATATATTTT.